What follows are 20 T cell receptor beta chains derived from one specimen sequenced in a study of T cell responses to AZD1222 COVID-19 vaccine. Produced via immunoSEQ multiplex PCR; TCRdb's table is partial and in-frame only. The sample yields 200,000 to 300,000 clones, 85% to 95% seen once. The sequences come from peripheral blood, collected on day 0 of AZD1222 vaccination. The source of these receptors is an adult in good health.

The genes are TRBV19 and TRBJ1-4; D is ambiguous. V dropped 3 bases and J dropped 8 bases, with 10 bases sitting between them. The CDR3 is 13 residues long. Germline CDR1 is LNHDA and CDR2 is SQIVND (reference sequence). The CDR3 DNA sequence: TGTGCCAGTAGTATCTCCAGATGGGAAAAACTGTTTTTT. Its protein is CASSISRWEKLFF. The full variable domain, with the rest looked up from reference TRBV19 and TRBJ1-4, is DGGITQSPKYLFRKEGQNVTLSCEQNLNHDAMYWYRQDPGQGLRLIYYSQIVNDFQKGDIAEGYSVSREKKESFPLTVTSAQKNPTAFYLCASSISRWEKLFFGSGTQLSVL.

The J gene is TRBJ1-3, the V gene TRBV6-5; D ambiguous. Deletions cut 10 bases from V and 0 bases from J, with 13 bases between. There are 14 residues in the CDR3. CDR1 and CDR2 (germline): MNHEY, SVGAGI. Here the CDR3 reads CATSFGVSGNTIYF. CDR3 nucleotide sequence: TGTGCCACTTCCTTCGGTGTCTCTGGAAACACCATATATTTT.

The rearrangement links TRBV9 to TRBJ1-3; D is ambiguous. The germline V and J ends were trimmed by 4 bases and 0 bases, with 5 bases remaining between them. The CDR3 contains 13 residues. Germline CDR1 reads SGDLS; CDR2 reads YYNGEE. This chain's CDR3 is CASSSSSGNTIYF. For the CDR3, the DNA is TGTGCCAGCAGCTCCAGCTCTGGAAACACCATATATTTT.

The CDR3 spells CASSARQGAYEQYF. As DNA, the CDR3 is TGTGCCAGCAGCGCCAGACAGGGTGCGTACGAGCAGTACTTC. The J gene is TRBJ2-7, the V gene TRBV2, with 7 bases aligning to TRBD1. The CDR3 is 14 amino acids. The junction had 9 bases not matched to a gene; V was cut back by 6 bases and J by 4 bases. CDR1 SNHLY and CDR2 FYNNEI come from the germline V gene.

This clone was seen a single time. This chain links TRBV3-1 (or the pseudogene TRBV3-2) with TRBJ1-2; tentatively, D is TRBD1 (6 bases). The V gene's germline CDR1 is LGHDT and CDR2 YNNKEL (reference sequence). The CDR3 consists of 14 residues. V lost 5 bases, J lost 1 base, and 11 bases lay in between. The CDR3 region has the DNA TGTGCCAGCAGCACCGGACAGATTAACTATGGCTACACCTTC. Amino acids: CASSTGQINYGYTF.

V usage is TRBV24-1 and J usage is TRBJ2-1; 8 positions agree with TRBD1. V trimming: 6 bases; J trimming: 3 bases; junction bases outside the gene matches: 3. Germline loops: CDR1 KGHDR, CDR2 SFDVKD. This CDR3 region has 14 residues. The CDR3 DNA sequence: TGTGCCACCAGTCCCGGGACAGGCTACAATGAGCAGTTCTTC. It encodes CATSPGTGYNEQFF.

V and J are TRBV18 and TRBJ2-7; D remains ambiguous. V gave up 2 bases and J gave up 6 bases, with 14 bases separating them. CDR1 is KGHSH, CDR2 LQKENI, per germline. CDR3 length equals 14 residues. CDR3 residues: CASSPKVPPGEQYF. As DNA, the CDR3 is TGTGCCAGCTCACCAAAGGTCCCGCCAGGCGAGCAGTACTTC.

J is TRBJ1-5 and V is TRBV2; D gene ambiguous. V gave up 1 base and J gave up 2 bases, with 6 bases separating them. This CDR3 is 14 amino acids long. The germline V gene has CDR1 SNHLY and CDR2 FYNNEI. This CDR3 reads CASSEGERNQPQHF. CDR3 in DNA: TGTGCCAGCAGTGAAGGTGAACGCAATCAGCCCCAGCATTTT.

The genes are TRBV5-4 and TRBJ2-5, with D possibly being TRBD2 (5 bases). This CDR3 has 14 residues. In germline, CDR1 is SGHNT, CDR2 YYREEE (reference sequence). V lost 4 bases to trimming and J lost 1 base, with 11 bases between them. Here the CDR3 DNA reads TGTGCCAGCAGCGTCCCGGACTCCCAAGAGACCCAGTACTTC. Amino acid sequence: CASSVPDSQETQYF.

This chain links TRBV6-5 with TRBJ2-3, with 10 bases that match TRBD2. Trimming at V came to 6 bases and at J to 6 bases, leaving 3 bases not matched to a gene. Germline-derived CDR1 and CDR2 are MNHEY and SVGAGI. This CDR3 is 13 amino acids long. The CDR3 loop is CASRTGLADTQYF. The CDR3 bases are TGTGCCAGCAGAACGGGACTAGCGGATACGCAGTATTTT.

V usage is TRBV30 and J usage is TRBJ2-7, with D unresolved. The V end lost 2 bases, the J end lost 4 bases, and 6 bases lay between the germline ends. The germline V gene has CDR1 GTSNPN and CDR2 SVGIG (reference sequence). The CDR3 runs to 11 residues. CDR3 residues: CAWSKKYEQYF. CDR3 bases: TGTGCCTGGAGTAAAAAGTACGAGCAGTACTTC.

This clone appeared a single time. The rearrangement uses TRBV7-2 and TRBJ2-7, with 7 bases lining up with TRBD2. CDR1 and CDR2 from the germline V gene are SGHTA and FQGNSA. The CDR3 is 14 residues long. V shed 3 bases, J shed 4 bases, and the junction held 6 bases outside the gene matches. The CDR3 sequence: CASSLMASGYEQYF. The CDR3 DNA sequence: TGTGCCAGCAGCTTGATGGCTAGCGGATACGAGCAGTACTTC.

The genes are TRBV5-1 and TRBJ2-7; 13 bases line up with TRBD2. The V segment lost 0 bases and the J segment 7 bases; nucleotides outside the gene matches: 16. The germline V gene encodes CDR1 SGHRS and CDR2 YFSETQ. The CDR3 loop spans 19 amino acids. CDR3 sequence reads: CASSLALTLPGLAGLEQYF. The CDR3 DNA reads TGCGCCAGCAGCTTGGCGCTGACGCTACCGGGACTAGCGGGATTGGAGCAGTACTTC.

This clone was seen only once. The chain uses TRBV9 and TRBJ2-7; 7 bases are shared with TRBD2. The germline CDR1 and CDR2 sequences are SGDLS and YYNGEE. V lost 0 bases, J lost 3 bases, and 6 bases stayed unmatched. CDR3 length: 15 residues. The CDR3 is CASSVGPAGNYEQYF. CDR3 nucleotide sequence: TGTGCCAGCAGCGTAGGACCAGCGGGAAACTACGAGCAGTACTTC.

The chain is built from TRBV3-1 (or the pseudogene TRBV3-2) and TRBJ2-5; D possibly corresponds to TRBD2 (7 bases). The CDR3 sequence is 14 residues long. CDR1 and CDR2 from the germline V gene are LGHDT and YNNKEL (reference sequence). V dropped 3 bases and J dropped 5 bases, with 13 bases sitting between them. The CDR3 nucleotides are TGTGCCAGCAGCCAGTCCGGGGGGCGGGAGACCCAGTACTTC. Protein: CASSQSGGRETQYF.

The rearrangement links TRBV11-2 to TRBJ2-7, with no clear D. Germline CDR1 and CDR2: SGHAT and FQNNGV. Trimming took 5 bases from V and 5 from J, leaving 13 bases between them. The CDR3 sequence is 13 residues long. The CDR3 region has the DNA TGTGCCAGCAGCCGCGGCCAGGTCAACGAGCAGTACTTC. This sequence encodes CASSRGQVNEQYF.

The chain employs TRBV9 and TRBJ2-1; a possible D gene is TRBD1 (5 bases). Looked up from germline, CDR1 is SGDLS and CDR2 is YYNGEE. Trimming stripped 0 bases from V and 9 bases from J, with 10 bases between. This CDR3 has 13 residues. The DNA for the CDR3 is TGTGCCAGCAGCGTAGAGGGGTACGGTGAGCAGTTCTTC. Translated, it gives CASSVEGYGEQFF.

The chain is built from TRBV27 and TRBJ2-7, with D tentatively TRBD1 (6 bases). There are 16 residues in the CDR3. V was clipped by 5 bases and J by 3 bases, with 20 bases between them. The germline CDR1 and CDR2 sequences are MNHEY and SMNVEV (reference sequence). The CDR3 is CASSPSLGQSFYEQYF. As DNA, the CDR3 is TGTGCCAGCAGTCCAAGCCTCGGACAGAGCTTCTACGAGCAGTACTTC.

The rearrangement links TRBV19 to TRBJ1-2, with a weak D call TRBD1 (6 bases). V was cut by 5 bases and J by 4 bases, with 14 bases left in between. Germline CDR1 is LNHDA and CDR2 is SQIVND (reference sequence). CDR3 length: 14 residues. As DNA, the CDR3 is TGTGCCAGTAGTCCCGGGACACAAATCTATGGCTACACCTTC. It yields the protein CASSPGTQIYGYTF. Full variable domain (rest looked up from reference TRBV19 and TRBJ1-2): DGGITQSPKYLFRKEGQNVTLSCEQNLNHDAMYWYRQDPGQGLRLIYYSQIVNDFQKGDIAEGYSVSREKKESFPLTVTSAQKNPTAFYLCASSPGTQIYGYTFGSGTRLTVV.

The V and J genes are TRBV7-9 and TRBJ1-6; D is unclear. V lost 7 bases to trimming and J lost 4 bases, with 8 bases between them. This CDR3 has 13 residues. Germline V lookup: CDR1 SEHNR, CDR2 FQNEAQ (reference sequence). CDR3 region: CASTHSYNSPLHF. CDR3 nucleotides: TGTGCCAGCACCCACAGTTATAATTCACCCCTCCACTTT. Complete variable domain (other parts from reference TRBV7-9 and TRBJ1-6): DTGVSQNPRHKITKRGQNVTFRCDPISEHNRLYWYRQTLGQGPEFLTYFQNEAQLEKSRLLSDRFSAERPKGSFSTLEIQRTEQGDSAMYLCASTHSYNSPLHFGNGTRLTVT.